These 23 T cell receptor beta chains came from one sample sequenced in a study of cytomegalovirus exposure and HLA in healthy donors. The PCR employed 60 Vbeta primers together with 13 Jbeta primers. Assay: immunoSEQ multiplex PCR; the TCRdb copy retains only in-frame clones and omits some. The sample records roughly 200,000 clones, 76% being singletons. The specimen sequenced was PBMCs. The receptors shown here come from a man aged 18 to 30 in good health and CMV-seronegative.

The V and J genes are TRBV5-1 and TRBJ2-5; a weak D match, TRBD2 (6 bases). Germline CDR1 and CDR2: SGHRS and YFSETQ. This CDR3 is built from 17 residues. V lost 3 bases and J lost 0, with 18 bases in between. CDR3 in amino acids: CASSSRGRTNNQETQYF. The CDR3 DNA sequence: TGCGCCAGCAGCTCCCGAGGCAGGACTAATAACCAAGAGACCCAGTACTTC.

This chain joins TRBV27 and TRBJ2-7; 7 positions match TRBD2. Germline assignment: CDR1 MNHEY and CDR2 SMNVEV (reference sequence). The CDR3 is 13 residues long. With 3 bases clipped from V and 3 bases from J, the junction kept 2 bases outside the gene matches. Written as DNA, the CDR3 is TGTGCCAGCAGTTTTTCGGGGGGCTACGAGCAGTACTTC. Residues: CASSFSGGYEQYF.

CDR3: CASSLDGGAGYNEQFF. The CDR3 nucleotides are TGTGCCAGCAGCTTAGATGGGGGGGCCGGCTACAATGAGCAGTTCTTC. The chain carries TRBV11-3 and TRBJ2-1, with D possibly being TRBD2 (7 bases). Per the germline V gene, CDR1 is SGHNT and CDR2 is YENEEA. The CDR3 contains 16 residues. Trimming shortened V by 0 bases and J by 3 bases, and 12 bases separated the two germline ends.

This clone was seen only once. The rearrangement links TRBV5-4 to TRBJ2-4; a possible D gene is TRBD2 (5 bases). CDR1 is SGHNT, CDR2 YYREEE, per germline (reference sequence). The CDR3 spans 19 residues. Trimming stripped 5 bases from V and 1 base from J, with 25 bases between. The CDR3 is CASRIHPPTSVGAKNIQYF. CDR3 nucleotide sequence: TGTGCCAGCAGAATCCACCCCCCTACTAGTGTGGGGGCCAAAAACATTCAGTACTTC. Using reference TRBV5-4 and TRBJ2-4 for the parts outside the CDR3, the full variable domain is ETGVTQSPTHLIKTRGQQVTLRCSSQSGHNTVSWYQQALGQGPQFIFQYYREEENGRGNFPPRFSGLQFPNYSSELNVNALELDDSALYLCASRIHPPTSVGAKNIQYFGAGTRLSVL.

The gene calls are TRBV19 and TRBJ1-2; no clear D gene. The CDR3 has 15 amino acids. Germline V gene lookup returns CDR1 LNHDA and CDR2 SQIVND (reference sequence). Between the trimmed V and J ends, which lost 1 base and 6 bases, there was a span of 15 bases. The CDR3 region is CASSIAGLKGNGYTF. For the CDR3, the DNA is TGTGCCAGTAGTATAGCAGGACTCAAAGGAAATGGCTACACCTTC.

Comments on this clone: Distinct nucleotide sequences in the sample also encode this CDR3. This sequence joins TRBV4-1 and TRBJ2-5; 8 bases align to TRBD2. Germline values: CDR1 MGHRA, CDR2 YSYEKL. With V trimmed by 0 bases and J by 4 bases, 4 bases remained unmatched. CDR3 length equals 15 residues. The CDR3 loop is CASSQDRLAGETQYF. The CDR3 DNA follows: TGCGCCAGCAGCCAAGATCGGCTAGCGGGAGAGACCCAGTACTTC.

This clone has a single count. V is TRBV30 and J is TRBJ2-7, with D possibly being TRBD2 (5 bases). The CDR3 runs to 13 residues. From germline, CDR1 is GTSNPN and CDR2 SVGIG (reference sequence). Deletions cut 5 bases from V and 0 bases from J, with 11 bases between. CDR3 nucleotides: TGTGCCTGGGAGCCGGGATCCTCCTACGAGCAGTACTTC. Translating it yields CAWEPGSSYEQYF.

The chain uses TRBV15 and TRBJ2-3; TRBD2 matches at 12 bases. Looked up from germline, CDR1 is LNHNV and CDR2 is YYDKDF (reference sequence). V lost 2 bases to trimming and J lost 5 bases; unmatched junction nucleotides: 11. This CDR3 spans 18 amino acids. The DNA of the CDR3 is TGTGCCACCAGCAGAAATAGACGGACTAGCGGGAAGGAAGATACGCAGTATTTT. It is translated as CATSRNRRTSGKEDTQYF.

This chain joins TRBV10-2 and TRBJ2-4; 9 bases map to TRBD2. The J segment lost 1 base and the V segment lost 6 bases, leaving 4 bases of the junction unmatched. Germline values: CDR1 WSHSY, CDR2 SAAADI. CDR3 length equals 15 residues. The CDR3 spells CASRVAGVAKNIQYF. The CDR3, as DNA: TGCGCCAGCAGGGTAGCGGGAGTTGCCAAAAACATTCAGTACTTC.

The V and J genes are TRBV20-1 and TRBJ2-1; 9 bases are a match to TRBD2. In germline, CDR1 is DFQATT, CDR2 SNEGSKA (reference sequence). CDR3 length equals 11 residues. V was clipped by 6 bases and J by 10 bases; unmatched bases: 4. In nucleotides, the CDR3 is TGCAGTGCCCGGCGGGAGGGGGAGCAGTTCTTC. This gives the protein CSARREGEQFF.

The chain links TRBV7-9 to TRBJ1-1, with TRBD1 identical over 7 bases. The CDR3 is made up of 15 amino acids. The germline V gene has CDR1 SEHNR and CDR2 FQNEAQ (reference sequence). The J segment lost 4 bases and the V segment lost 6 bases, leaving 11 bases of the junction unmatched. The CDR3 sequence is CASRPTLGGGTEAFF. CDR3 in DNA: TGTGCCAGCAGACCTACGCTAGGGGGCGGCACTGAAGCTTTCTTT.

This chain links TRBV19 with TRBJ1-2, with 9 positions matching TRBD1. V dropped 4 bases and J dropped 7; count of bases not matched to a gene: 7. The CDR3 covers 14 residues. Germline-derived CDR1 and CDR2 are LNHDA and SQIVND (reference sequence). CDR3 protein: CASSSGQGTSGYTF. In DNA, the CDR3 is TGTGCCAGTAGTAGCGGACAGGGGACCTCTGGCTACACCTTC.

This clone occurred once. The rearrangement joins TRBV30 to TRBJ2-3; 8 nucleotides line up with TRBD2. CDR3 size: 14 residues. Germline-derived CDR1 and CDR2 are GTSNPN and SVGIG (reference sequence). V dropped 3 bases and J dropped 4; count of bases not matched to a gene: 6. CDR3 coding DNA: TGTGCCTGGAGCCGGACTAGCCCAGCAGATACGCAGTATTTT. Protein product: CAWSRTSPADTQYF.

For the CDR3, the DNA is TGTGCCAGCTCACCACCGACAGACTACAATGAGCAGTTCTTC. It translates to CASSPPTDYNEQFF. This chain connects TRBV18 to TRBJ2-1; D might be TRBD1 (5 bases). From germline, CDR1 is KGHSH and CDR2 LQKENI. The length of the CDR3 is 14 residues. V was trimmed by 0 bases and J by 3 bases, leaving 6 bases between them.

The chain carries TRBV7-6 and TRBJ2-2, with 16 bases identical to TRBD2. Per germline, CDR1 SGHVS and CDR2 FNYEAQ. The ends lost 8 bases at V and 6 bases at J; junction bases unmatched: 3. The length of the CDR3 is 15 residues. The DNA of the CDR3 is TGTGCCAGCGGGACTAGCGGGAGGGTGGCCGGGGAGCTGTTTTTT. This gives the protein CASGTSGRVAGELFF.

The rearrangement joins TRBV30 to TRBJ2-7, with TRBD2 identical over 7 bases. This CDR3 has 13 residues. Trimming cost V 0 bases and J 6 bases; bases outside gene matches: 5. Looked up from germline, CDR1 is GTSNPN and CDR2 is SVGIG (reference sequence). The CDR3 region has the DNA TGTGCCTGGAGTGTACGCCCTAGCGGCGAGCAGTACTTC. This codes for CAWSVRPSGEQYF.

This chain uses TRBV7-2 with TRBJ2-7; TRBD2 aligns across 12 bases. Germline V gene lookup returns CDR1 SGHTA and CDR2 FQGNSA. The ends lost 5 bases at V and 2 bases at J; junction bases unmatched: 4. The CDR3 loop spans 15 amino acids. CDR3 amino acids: CASSQGLAGPYEQYF. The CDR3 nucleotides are TGTGCCAGCAGCCAGGGACTAGCGGGCCCCTACGAGCAGTACTTC.

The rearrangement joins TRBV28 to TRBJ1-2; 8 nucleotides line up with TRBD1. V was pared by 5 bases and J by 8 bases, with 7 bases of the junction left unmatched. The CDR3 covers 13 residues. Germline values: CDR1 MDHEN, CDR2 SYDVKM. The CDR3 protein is CASSPGQGGGYTF. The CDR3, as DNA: TGTGCCAGCAGTCCCGGACAGGGAGGAGGCTACACCTTC.

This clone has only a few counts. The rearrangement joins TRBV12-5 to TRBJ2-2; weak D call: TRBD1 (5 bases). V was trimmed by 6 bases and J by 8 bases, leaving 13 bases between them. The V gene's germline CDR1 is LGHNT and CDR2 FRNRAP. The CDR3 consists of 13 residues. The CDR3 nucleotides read TGTGCTAGTGGCAGCAGGGTTACGGGGGAGCTGTTTTTT. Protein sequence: CASGSRVTGELFF.

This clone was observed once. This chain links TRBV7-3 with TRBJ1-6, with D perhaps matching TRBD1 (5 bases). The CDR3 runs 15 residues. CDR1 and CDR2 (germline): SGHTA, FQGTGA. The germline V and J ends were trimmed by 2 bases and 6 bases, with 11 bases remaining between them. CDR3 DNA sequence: TGTGCCAGCAGCTTACATGGGGCAACTAATTCACCCCTCCACTTT. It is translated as CASSLHGATNSPLHF.

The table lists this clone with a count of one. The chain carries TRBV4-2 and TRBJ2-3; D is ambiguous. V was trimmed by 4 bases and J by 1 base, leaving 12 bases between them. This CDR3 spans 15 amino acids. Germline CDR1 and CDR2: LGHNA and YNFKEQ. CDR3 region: CASSPPLSGTDTQYF. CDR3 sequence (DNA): TGTGCCAGCAGCCCCCCCCTCTCAGGCACAGATACGCAGTATTTT.

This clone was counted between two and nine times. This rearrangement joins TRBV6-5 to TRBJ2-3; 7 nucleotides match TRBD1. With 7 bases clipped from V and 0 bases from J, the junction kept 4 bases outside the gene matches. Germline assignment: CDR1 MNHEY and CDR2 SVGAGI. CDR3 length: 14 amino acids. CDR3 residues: CASKPGQSTDTQYF. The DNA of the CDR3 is TGTGCCAGCAAACCGGGACAGAGCACAGATACGCAGTATTTT.

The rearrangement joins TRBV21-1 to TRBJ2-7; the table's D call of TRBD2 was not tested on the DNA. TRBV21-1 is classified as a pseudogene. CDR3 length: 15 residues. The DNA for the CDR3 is TGTGCCAGCAGCATCTTAGCGAAGTTCTCCTACGAGCAGTACTTC. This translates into CASSILAKFSYEQYF.